What follows are 15 T cell receptor beta chains derived from one specimen sequenced in a study of blood T cell repertoires in COVID-19 (dated by TCRdb to 2020 to 2021). The protocol used for the library was the immunoSEQ multiplex PCR assay. Not all clones reach the TCRdb copy of this immuneACCESS table, which keeps in-frame sequences only. Checked studies attribute under half of the gap to unresolved V genes and leave the rest unexplained. The table for this sample lists around 200,000 clones; approximately 90% of them were counted only once. The top ten hold approximately 10% of the sample. The specimen was PBMCs or T cells enriched from blood (not recorded which). Source of these receptors: a man between 18 and 35 years old with acute COVID-19.

The chain combines TRBV30 with TRBJ2-1, with 13 positions matching TRBD2. After removal of 0 bases from V and 9 bases from J, the junction contained 2 bases not matched to a gene. The CDR3 is 14 residues long. CDR1 is GTSNPN, CDR2 SVGIG, per germline (reference sequence). CDR3 sequence reads: CAWSVGLAGVEQFF. CDR3 in DNA: TGTGCCTGGAGTGTCGGACTAGCGGGAGTTGAGCAGTTCTTC.

The chain is built from TRBV6-1 and TRBJ1-6; D is unclear. Trimming cost V 0 bases and J 10 bases, with 19 bases left between them. The CDR3 sequence is 17 residues long. Germline V CDR1 and CDR2: MNHNS, SASEGT. CDR3 sequence (DNA): TGTGCCAGCAGTGAAGCCCCCATACCCGGGGTGAAATCACCCCTCCACTTT. This codes for CASSEAPIPGVKSPLHF.

The rearrangement links TRBV6-6 to TRBJ2-7, with 7 positions matching TRBD2. The CDR3 is 12 residues long. V trimming: 6 bases; J trimming: 5 bases; junction bases outside the gene matches: 4. CDR1 is MNHNY, CDR2 SVGAGI, per germline (reference sequence). CDR3 coding DNA: TGTGCCAGCAGCGGGGGAGGGAACGAGCAGTACTTC. Residues: CASSGGGNEQYF.

This chain connects TRBV15 to TRBJ2-7; 12 bases match TRBD1. Trimming at V came to 2 bases and at J to 5 bases, leaving 7 bases not matched to a gene. The CDR3 sequence is 16 residues long. Germline CDR1 is LNHNV and CDR2 is YYDKDF (reference sequence). CDR3 amino acids: CATSRTSGQGADEQYF. CDR3 DNA: TGTGCCACCAGCAGAACATCGGGACAGGGGGCCGACGAGCAGTACTTC.

This chain uses TRBV9 with TRBJ1-2, with 7 bases matching TRBD1. V lost 0 bases to trimming and J lost 6 bases; unmatched junction nucleotides: 5. The CDR3 loop spans 14 amino acids. Germline V CDR1 and CDR2: SGDLS, YYNGEE. The CDR3 loop is CASSVGDRADGYTF. The DNA for the CDR3 is TGTGCCAGCAGCGTAGGCGACAGGGCCGATGGCTACACCTTC.

This sequence joins TRBV12-5 and TRBJ2-1; 12 positions agree with TRBD2. Germline V gene lookup returns CDR1 LGHNT and CDR2 FRNRAP. The CDR3 totals 18 residues. The ends lost 0 bases at V and 8 bases at J; junction bases unmatched: 11. The CDR3 bases are TGTGCTAGTGGTTTGGTAATAAGGCTAGCGGGAGGGAAAGATGAGCAGTTCTTC. Amino acids: CASGLVIRLAGGKDEQFF.

This chain links TRBV27 with TRBJ2-1; the match to TRBD1 covers 9 bases. The CDR3 is made up of 15 amino acids. With 6 bases clipped from V and 0 bases from J, the junction kept 3 bases outside the gene matches. Germline V CDR1 and CDR2: MNHEY, SMNVEV (reference sequence). As DNA, the CDR3 is TGTGCCAGCAGAAAGACAGGGGGCTCCTACAATGAGCAGTTCTTC. Residues: CASRKTGGSYNEQFF.

The V and J genes are TRBV28 and TRBJ2-7; possible D gene TRBD2, 5 bases. The CDR3 runs 13 residues. V gave up 8 bases and J gave up 2 bases, with 13 bases separating them. In germline, CDR1 is MDHEN, CDR2 SYDVKM. The CDR3: CASLSGITYEQYF. The CDR3 nucleotides are TGTGCCAGCCTCAGCGGAATAACCTACGAGCAGTACTTC.

This sequence joins TRBV4-1 and TRBJ1-1; D not resolved. CDR1 is MGHRA, CDR2 YSYEKL, per germline. The CDR3 covers 19 residues. Trimming removed 4 bases from V and 1 base from J, with 25 bases in between. The chain's CDR3 is CASSPRRLEAGKSNTEAFF. The CDR3 DNA is TGCGCCAGCAGCCCCCGCAGACTCGAGGCGGGCAAATCGAACACTGAAGCTTTCTTT.

This chain uses TRBV7-3 with TRBJ2-1, with D possibly being TRBD2 (5 bases). The V end lost 4 bases, the J end lost 3 bases, and 16 bases lay between the germline ends. CDR3 length: 16 residues. Germline loops: CDR1 SGHTA, CDR2 FQGTGA. CDR3 in amino acids: CASSSQNGIDYNEQFF. Written as DNA, the CDR3 is TGTGCCAGCAGCTCCCAGAACGGGATTGACTACAATGAGCAGTTCTTC.

The V gene is TRBV27, the J gene TRBJ2-1, with TRBD2 identical over 9 bases. J was trimmed by 12 bases and V by 4 bases; bases with no gene match: 7. This CDR3 region has 13 residues. Germline V lookup: CDR1 MNHEY, CDR2 SMNVEV (reference sequence). DNA of the CDR3: TGTGCCAGCAGTTCTAGCGGGGTCCGGGGGCAGTTCTTC. This sequence encodes CASSSSGVRGQFF.

The chain carries TRBV6-5 and TRBJ1-1; 7 bases align to TRBD1. This CDR3 region has 14 residues. Trimming removed 9 bases from V and 1 base from J; junction bases left unmatched: 8. The V gene's germline CDR1 is MNHEY and CDR2 SVGAGI. The CDR3 DNA reads as TGTGCCAGTCACAGGGGCCGGACGAACACTGAAGCTTTCTTT. It specifies CASHRGRTNTEAFF.

The chain carries TRBV21-1 and TRBJ2-7; the table gives TRBD1 as D, unverified against the DNA. TRBV21-1 is a known pseudogene. The CDR3 spans 15 residues. CDR3 bases: TGTGCCAGCAGCAAGGGACAGGAGCGCTCCTACGAGCAGTACTTC. This sequence encodes CASSKGQERSYEQYF.

V and J are TRBV5-4 and TRBJ2-1; D may be TRBD1 (5 bases). CDR1 and CDR2 from the germline V gene are SGHNT and YYREEE (reference sequence). This CDR3 contains 14 residues. The V gene lost 4 bases and the J gene lost 7 bases, with 15 bases spanning the gap. The CDR3: CASSPDPQGNEQFF. The CDR3 nucleotides are TGTGCCAGCAGCCCCGATCCCCAGGGTAATGAGCAGTTCTTC.

The chain uses TRBV6-2 or TRBV6-3 and TRBJ2-7, with 7 positions matching TRBD1. Germline trimming cut 2 bases from V and 3 bases from J; bases unmatched to any gene: 4. There are 14 residues in the CDR3. Germline V CDR1 and CDR2: MNHEY, SVGEGT. The CDR3 protein is CASSYPRQGYEQYF. The CDR3 DNA reads TGTGCCAGCAGTTACCCAAGACAGGGCTACGAGCAGTACTTC.